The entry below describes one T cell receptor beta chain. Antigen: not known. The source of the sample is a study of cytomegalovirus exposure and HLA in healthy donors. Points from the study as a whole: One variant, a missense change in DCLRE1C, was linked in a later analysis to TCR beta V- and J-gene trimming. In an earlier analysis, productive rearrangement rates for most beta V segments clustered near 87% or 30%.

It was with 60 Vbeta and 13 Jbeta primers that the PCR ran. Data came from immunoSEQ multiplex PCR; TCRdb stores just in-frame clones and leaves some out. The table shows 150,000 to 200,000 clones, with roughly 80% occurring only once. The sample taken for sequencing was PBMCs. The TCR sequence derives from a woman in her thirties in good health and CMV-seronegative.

The CDR3 sequence: CASSLPGTGGNTIYF. CDR3 nucleotides: TGTGCCAGCAGCTTGCCCGGGACAGGGGGAAACACCATATATTTT. V gene TRBV5-6 combines with J gene TRBJ1-3, with 9 positions matching TRBD1. The CDR3 has 15 residues. The V and J ends lost 1 base and 4 bases, in that order; junction bases with no gene match: 3. In germline, CDR1 is SGHDT, CDR2 YYEEEE.